These 16 T cell receptor beta chains came from one sample sequenced in a study of cytomegalovirus exposure and HLA in healthy donors. Use of 60 Vbeta and 13 Jbeta primers characterized the PCR. Produced via immunoSEQ multiplex PCR; TCRdb's table is partial and in-frame only. The profile shows about 220,000 clones, around 76% of them singletons. The sequenced material came from PBMCs. These receptor sequences come from a man between 18 and 35 years old in good health and CMV-seronegative.

This clone was observed a single time. V gene TRBV4-1 combines with J gene TRBJ2-1; D possibly corresponds to TRBD2 (5 bases). V was pared by 1 base and J by 2 bases, with 9 bases between. The CDR3 extends over 15 amino acids. CDR1 MGHRA and CDR2 YSYEKL come from the germline V gene. The CDR3 DNA reads TGCGCCAGCAGCCAAGTAGCGAGCCCCTACAATGAGCAGTTCTTC. It encodes CASSQVASPYNEQFF.

The chain carries TRBV28 and TRBJ2-1; 13 nucleotides match TRBD2. Unmatched junction bases numbered 8, after V lost 6 bases and J lost 12 bases. Germline V gene lookup returns CDR1 MDHEN and CDR2 SYDVKM. CDR3 length: 14 residues. The CDR3 is CASSGTSGTSRQFF. The CDR3 bases are TGTGCCAGCAGCGGGACTAGCGGGACTTCTCGGCAGTTCTTC. Based on the CDR3 plus reference TRBV28 and TRBJ2-1, the full variable domain is DVKVTQSSRYLVKRTGEKVFLECVQDMDHENMFWYRQDPGLGLRLIYFSYDVKMKEKGDIPEGYSVSREKKERFSLILESASTNQTSMYLCASSGTSGTSRQFFGPGTRLTVL.

In its sample, this clone was seen once. Other DNA sequences in the same sample also yield this CDR3. The chain is built from TRBV5-1 and TRBJ1-1, with D unclear. Germline assignment: CDR1 SGHRS and CDR2 YFSETQ. The CDR3 runs to 12 residues. Trimming took 0 bases from V and 5 from J, leaving 5 bases between them. CDR3 residues: CASSLGVTEAFF. The DNA for the CDR3 is TGCGCCAGCAGCTTGGGTGTAACTGAAGCTTTCTTT.

This chain joins TRBV9 and TRBJ2-5; 16 bases fit TRBD2. The V segment lost 3 bases and the J segment 4 bases; nucleotides outside the gene matches: 9. Germline V lookup: CDR1 SGDLS, CDR2 YYNGEE. This CDR3 has 18 residues. Here the CDR3 DNA reads TGTGCCAGCAGCGACGGGGGACTAGCGGGAGGGCCAGGAGAGACCCAGTACTTC. This translates into CASSDGGLAGGPGETQYF.

This clone was detected a few times. The chain employs TRBV6-5 and TRBJ2-7; TRBD1 aligns across 8 bases. J gave up 7 bases and V 5 bases, and 10 bases lay outside the gene matches. Germline values: CDR1 MNHEY, CDR2 SVGAGI. There are 14 residues in the CDR3. CDR3 DNA: TGTGCCAGCAGTCTACGGACAGGGCGTTATGAGCAGTACTTC. This encodes CASSLRTGRYEQYF.

The gene calls are TRBV9 and TRBJ1-5; D unclear. V lost 1 base and J 3 bases, leaving 8 bases between the germline ends. The CDR3 length is 14 residues. CDR1 is SGDLS, CDR2 YYNGEE, per germline. In DNA, the CDR3 is TGTGCCAGCAGCGTATCGGGAATCAATCAGCCCCAGCATTTT. Translating it yields CASSVSGINQPQHF.

V is TRBV2 and J is TRBJ2-2; 9 nucleotides match TRBD1. This CDR3 has 16 residues. With 8 bases clipped from V and 2 bases from J, the junction kept 9 bases outside the gene matches. CDR1 SNHLY and CDR2 FYNNEI come from the germline V gene. The DNA for the CDR3 is TGTGCCAGCGATCCGGGACAGGGTAGCAACACCGGGGAGCTGTTTTTT. Translated: CASDPGQGSNTGELFF.

The chain combines TRBV19 with TRBJ2-3, with D uncertain. This CDR3 spans 11 amino acids. Germline CDR1 LNHDA, CDR2 SQIVND (reference sequence). Trimming removed 3 bases from V and 6 bases from J, with 4 bases in between. The DNA of the CDR3 is TGTGCCAGTAGTATCGGGGATACGCAGTATTTT. This gives the protein CASSIGDTQYF.

This chain links TRBV10-3 with TRBJ2-7, with D unresolved. This CDR3 contains 13 residues. CDR1 and CDR2 from the germline V gene are ENHRY and SYGVKD. Trimming removed 4 bases from V and 2 bases from J, with 9 bases in between. The CDR3 loop is CAISGGRTYEQYF. The CDR3 DNA follows: TGTGCCATCAGTGGTGGCAGGACCTACGAGCAGTACTTC.

This clone has a handful of counts. The V gene is TRBV19, the J gene TRBJ1-2; weak D call: TRBD1 (6 bases). The CDR3 is made up of 15 amino acids. The germline V gene has CDR1 LNHDA and CDR2 SQIVND (reference sequence). Trimming removed 3 bases at V and 3 bases at J, with 14 bases between. The CDR3 coding sequence is TGTGCCAGTAGTATCGTTACAGGGCTCCACTATGGCTACACCTTC. Encoded protein: CASSIVTGLHYGYTF.

V gene TRBV5-1 combines with J gene TRBJ2-2; D is possibly TRBD1 (5 bases). Germline V gene lookup returns CDR1 SGHRS and CDR2 YFSETQ. Trimming removed 4 bases from V and 6 bases from J, with 19 bases in between. The CDR3 spans 16 residues. Written as DNA, the CDR3 is TGCGCCAGCAGCCCCCCGGGTTCAGGACACTCCGGGGAGCTGTTTTTT. This sequence encodes CASSPPGSGHSGELFF.

This clone appeared a single time. The chain recombines TRBV29-1 with TRBJ2-7; TRBD1 matches 10 bases. This CDR3 has 13 residues. Germline V lookup: CDR1 SQVTM, CDR2 ANQGSEA. V shed 6 bases and J 4 bases; nucleotides not matched to a gene: 6. CDR3 loop: CSVPTGGGYEQYF. Here the CDR3 DNA reads TGCAGCGTCCCGACAGGGGGCGGGTACGAGCAGTACTTC.

The chain joins TRBV5-1 to TRBJ2-2, with 10 bases aligning to TRBD2. The CDR3 totals 15 residues. The V segment lost 4 bases and the J segment 2 bases; nucleotides outside the gene matches: 2. The germline CDR1 and CDR2 sequences are SGHRS and YFSETQ. CDR3 amino acids: CASSRTSGNTGELFF. CDR3 DNA: TGCGCCAGCAGCAGGACTAGCGGAAACACCGGGGAGCTGTTTTTT.

As DNA, the CDR3 is TGCGCCAGCGGTAAGCGGGAGGGGATGTACAATGAGCAGTTCTTC. Translating gives CASGKREGMYNEQFF. This chain links TRBV5-1 with TRBJ2-1; 10 bases map to TRBD2. V was pared by 7 bases and J by 4 bases, with 8 bases of the junction left unmatched. The CDR3 totals 15 residues. Germline V gene data show CDR1 as SGHRS and CDR2 as YFSETQ.

The chain recombines TRBV7-6 with TRBJ1-4; unclear D gene. CDR1 is SGHVS and CDR2 is FNYEAQ in the germline V gene. The CDR3 is made up of 18 amino acids. Trimming removed 4 bases from V and 5 bases from J, with 23 bases in between. The DNA of the CDR3 is TGTGCCAGCAGCTACAATCCCACGGAGGGCAGGAAGAATGAAAAACTGTTTTTT. Amino acids: CASSYNPTEGRKNEKLFF.

In DNA form, the CDR3 reads TGTGCCAGCAGTTACTCATCGGCGGCCACTGAAGCTTTCTTT. Its protein is CASSYSSAATEAFF. This rearrangement joins TRBV6-5 to TRBJ1-1; no firm D call. V dropped 0 bases and J dropped 4 bases, with 9 bases sitting between them. The CDR3 length is 14 residues. Germline CDR1 reads MNHEY; CDR2 reads SVGAGI.